This T cell receptor (beta chain) was sequenced during a study of T cell changes during pregnancy in multiple sclerosis. The CDR3 sequence is 18 residues long. Germline V CDR1 and CDR2: SGHAT, FQNNGV. Losses at the gene ends were 4 bases for V and 3 bases for J; bases not matched to a gene: 15. Sequencing used immunoSEQ multiplex PCR; TCRdb keeps in-frame clones, though not all of them. The table lists fewer than 90,000 clones, about 94% of them singletons. Sequencing was performed on peripheral blood, taken after pregnancy. The sequence was obtained from a female donor in good health, enrolled as a control in a pregnancy study. The V call is TRBV11-2, the J call TRBJ2-4; 7 bases align to TRBD2. The CDR3 DNA is TGTGCCAGCAGCTCTCGGAGTCTGGGGGAGGGCGGCAAAAACATTCAGTACTTC. It codes for CASSSRSLGEGGKNIQYF.